The entry below gives a single T cell receptor beta chain sequence along with its context. The antigen is undetermined. CDR1 and CDR2 from the germline V gene are SGDLS and YYNGEE. The junction had 4 bases not matched to a gene; V was cut back by 4 bases and J by 0 bases. This CDR3 is 15 amino acids long. Profiling relied on immunoSEQ multiplex PCR, and the TCRdb table lists in-frame clones only, not all of them. The sample has some 10,000 clones, over 75% seen once; the top ten hold roughly 19%. This entry belongs to a study of somatic mutations in cytotoxic T cells in rheumatoid arthritis. Broader study findings: Of more than 55 patients, 8 or 9 had a largest CD8+ clone that exceeded 20% of CD8+ cells. CD8+ clonality increased with age in rheumatoid arthritis patients but not in healthy controls.

Each healthy control was a blood donor; the group had a median age of about 50 years (range roughly 21-70), and approximately 53% were female. Material: CD8+ T cells sorted from blood. J is TRBJ2-1 and V is TRBV9, with TRBD2 identical over 7 bases. This TCR was sampled from a woman between 50 and 59 years old in good health. This CDR3 is CASSFGGSSYNEQFF. In DNA, the CDR3 is TGTGCCAGCAGCTTCGGGGGGTCCTCCTACAATGAGCAGTTCTTC.